These 17 T cell receptor beta chains share one sample of origin, sequenced in a study of regulatory T cells in long-lasting Graves disease (dated by TCRdb to the early 2020s). The library came from multiplex PCR. Sequencing was performed on an Illumina HiSeq 4000. CDR3 regions were amplified by Arm-PCR with iRepertoire HTBI primers to construct TCR beta libraries. In-frame beta chains were kept once TCRdb had trimmed the public reads at Q25 with fastp and called clones with MiXCR. Identical CDR3 proteins give one entry, which carries the most common genes and DNA. This sample has some 430,000 distinct CDR3 sequences in its table, and roughly 21% of those were observed once. The top ten constitute more than 6% of the sample. The time point tag for this specimen amounts to: persistent/refractory GD, antithyroid drugs over 5 years with positive TRAb. For both TCR sequencing and RNA sequencing, RNA was extracted from PBMCs using TRIzol.

The sample consisted of peripheral blood mononuclear cells (PBMCs), taken when the disease was refractory, from a patient treated with antithyroid drugs. Every receptor here comes from a female donor with Graves disease.

There are a few counts of this clonotype. The chain uses TRBV12-3 or TRBV12-4 and TRBJ1-2; 8 bases are a match to TRBD1. The V segment lost 6 bases and the J segment 7 bases; nucleotides outside the gene matches: 4. The CDR3 sequence is 12 residues long. The CDR3 here is CASRADRGGYTF. CDR3 nucleotides: TGTGCCAGCAGGGCAGACAGGGGTGGCTACACCTTC.

This rearrangement joins TRBV19 to TRBJ2-5; the D gene could be TRBD1 or TRBD2 (7 bases each). CDR1 is LNHDA, CDR2 SQIVND, per germline (reference sequence). The CDR3 contains 15 residues. V lost 4 bases, J lost 5 bases, and 17 bases lay in between. The CDR3 DNA reads as TGTGCCAGTAGTAGCGGTACCCAGGGGGGGGAGACCCAGTACTTC. Translation: CASSSGTQGGETQYF.

In this sample, this clonotype turned up a few times. In DNA, the CDR3 is TGTGCCAGCAGTTTATACTCCTCTGGGGCCAACGTCCTGACTTTC. Translated, it gives CASSLYSSGANVLTF. The V call is TRBV12-3 or TRBV12-4, the J call TRBJ2-6; D gene unclear. The CDR3 runs 15 residues. V was pared by 2 bases and J by 0 bases, with 5 bases between.

This sequence joins TRBV30 and TRBJ1-4; D is unresolved. The V and J ends lost 3 bases and 5 bases respectively, with 16 bases between them. Germline values: CDR1 GTSNPN, CDR2 SVGIG (reference sequence). The length of the CDR3 is 15 residues. CDR3 protein: CAWRPKQVQNEKLFF. The CDR3 nucleotides are TGTGCCTGGAGACCAAAGCAGGTCCAAAATGAAAAACTGTTTTTT.

The V and J genes are TRBV6-1 and TRBJ2-7; either TRBD1 or TRBD2 may supply D (5 bases each). This CDR3 has 14 amino acids. Trimming shortened V by 5 bases and J by 2 bases, and 13 bases separated the two germline ends. Germline V gene sequence: CDR1 MNHNS, CDR2 SASEGT. This CDR3 is CASSNRDRAYEQYF. CDR3 in DNA: TGTGCCAGCAGTAACCGGGACCGAGCCTACGAGCAGTACTTC.

This clonotype has only a few counts. The chain recombines TRBV30 with TRBJ2-5, with D perhaps matching TRBD1 or TRBD2 (5 bases each). Trimming took 8 bases from V and 5 from J, leaving 21 bases between them. Germline V lookup: CDR1 GTSNPN, CDR2 SVGIG (reference sequence). This CDR3 contains 14 residues. The CDR3 reads CAKDGGLVGETQYF. CDR3 DNA: TGTGCCAAGGATGGGGGTCTAGTGGGGGAGACCCAGTACTTC.

This clonotype occurred a few times. This rearrangement joins TRBV27 to TRBJ2-7, with TRBD1 identical over 10 bases. The germline gives CDR1 MNHEY, CDR2 SMNVEV (reference sequence). V lost 5 bases and J lost 7; bases outside the gene matches: 20. The CDR3 totals 18 residues. CDR3 region: CASSQKPVGQGVGGEQYF. CDR3 in DNA: TGTGCCAGCAGTCAGAAACCCGTAGGACAGGGGGTCGGGGGGGAGCAGTACTTC.

This clonotype was seen ten or more times. The gene calls are TRBV25-1 and TRBJ2-5; 8 nucleotides align to TRBD2. Germline CDR1 MGHDK, CDR2 SYGVNS. V was clipped by 2 bases and J by 5 bases; unmatched bases: 7. The CDR3 is made up of 15 amino acids. CDR3 bases: TGTGCCAGCAGTGAAAAGAAGGCTAGCGGGGAGACCCAGTACTTC. Protein product: CASSEKKASGETQYF.

The V and J genes are TRBV11-2 and TRBJ2-7; 9 bases line up with TRBD2. The CDR3 consists of 15 residues. Trimming took 1 base from V and 3 from J; bases not matched to a gene: 4. CDR1 and CDR2 from the germline V gene are SGHAT and FQNNGV. CDR3 amino acids: CASSLGSSGNYEQYF. CDR3 DNA: TGTGCCAGCAGCTTAGGCTCTAGCGGGAACTACGAGCAGTACTTC. Full variable domain (outside the CDR3, taken from reference TRBV11-2 and TRBJ2-7): EAGVAQSPRYKIIEKRQSVAFWCNPISGHATLYWYQQILGQGPKLLIQFQNNGVVDDSQLPKDRFSAERLKGVDSTLKIQPAKLEDSAVYLCASSLGSSGNYEQYFGPGTRLTVT.

For this clonotype: Just one base apart from a much larger clone, this may be a read error. The rearrangement links TRBV7-9 to TRBJ1-2; D uncertain. Trimming cost V 1 base and J 7 bases, with 13 bases left between them. Germline CDR1 is SEHNR and CDR2 is FQNEAQ (reference sequence). The CDR3 is made up of 14 amino acids. CDR3 loop: CASSLEDCIGGYTF. The CDR3 nucleotides read TGTGCCAGCAGCTTAGAAGACTGCATCGGTGGCTACACCTTC.

On this clonotype: A much larger clone differs from this one at a single base, so this may be a read error. As the CDR3 is not closed by the conserved phenylalanine or tryptophan, this likely results from a read error. The gene calls are TRBV20-1 and TRBJ1-2; 9 bases map to TRBD1. Germline CDR1 DFQATT, CDR2 SNEGSKA (reference sequence). V lost 6 bases and J lost 4; bases outside the gene matches: 12. This CDR3 comprises 15 residues. The CDR3, as DNA: TGCAGTGCGCCTGGGGAGACAGGGGGACTCTATGGCTACACCCTC. Encoded protein: CSAPGETGGLYGYTL.

CDR3 DNA sequence: TGTGCCAGCAGCCGTTCCGAGACAGGGAGAAACGAGCAGTACTTC. Translated, it gives CASSRSETGRNEQYF. This rearrangement joins TRBV7-9 to TRBJ2-7; TRBD1 matches at 7 bases. Germline values: CDR1 SEHNR, CDR2 FQNEAQ (reference sequence). The trim removed 5 bases at V and 5 bases at J, leaving 12 bases unmatched. This CDR3 is 15 amino acids long.

The chain couples TRBV19 to TRBJ2-7; 10 bases align to TRBD1. Germline CDR1 reads LNHDA; CDR2 reads SQIVND (reference sequence). The V gene end was trimmed by 4 bases and the J gene end by 5 bases; junction bases not matched to a gene: 8. There are 15 residues in the CDR3. The DNA of the CDR3 is TGTGCCAGTAGTACTATAGGACAGGGGGTAAACGAGCAGTACTTC. Protein sequence: CASSTIGQGVNEQYF. The full variable domain, in which reference TRBV19 and TRBJ2-7 provide the parts outside the CDR3, is DGGITQSPKYLFRKEGQNVTLSCEQNLNHDAMYWYRQDPGQGLRLIYYSQIVNDFQKGDIAEGYSVSREKKESFPLTVTSAQKNPTAFYLCASSTIGQGVNEQYFGPGTRLTVT.

The chain joins TRBV6-1 to TRBJ1-1; D gene unclear. V shed 6 bases and J shed 2 bases, with 13 bases lying between them. Germline V gene data show CDR1 as MNHNS and CDR2 as SASEGT. This CDR3 is built from 14 residues. In nucleotides, the CDR3 is TGTGCCAGCAGAAGGAAGAGTCTTAACACTGAAGCTTTCTTT. Translation gives CASRRKSLNTEAFF.

V and J are TRBV6-2 or TRBV6-3 and TRBJ2-7; 9 positions match TRBD2. The length of the CDR3 is 17 residues. In germline, CDR1 is MNHEY, CDR2 SVGEGT. V shed 0 bases and J 2 bases; nucleotides not matched to a gene: 8. CDR3 nucleotide sequence: TGTGCCAGCAGTTACTCGATAGTCGTAGCGGGGGCCTACGAGCAGTACTTC. Its protein product is CASSYSIVVAGAYEQYF.

This clonotype was counted ten times or more. The chain couples TRBV28 to TRBJ2-5; 8 bases map to TRBD2. Germline V CDR1 and CDR2: MDHEN, SYDVKM. The CDR3 consists of 15 residues. With V trimmed by 5 bases and J by 2 bases, 7 bases remained unmatched. CDR3 in DNA: TGTGCCAGCAGTACTAGCGGTGCCATTCAAGAGACCCAGTACTTC. It encodes CASSTSGAIQETQYF.

At least ten counts were recorded for this clonotype. The J gene is TRBJ1-5, the V gene TRBV28; TRBD1 is a possible D gene (6 bases). CDR1 is MDHEN, CDR2 SYDVKM, per germline. This CDR3 comprises 17 residues. V was cut by 6 bases and J by 1 base, with 19 bases left in between. CDR3: CASREIGGLGSNQPQHF. In DNA form, the CDR3 reads TGTGCCAGCAGGGAGATAGGGGGTCTTGGGAGCAATCAGCCCCAGCATTTT.